This entry concerns a single T cell receptor (beta chain). Germline CDR1 and CDR2: WSHSY and SAAADI. The CDR3 runs to 14 residues. V trimming: 6 bases; J trimming: 3 bases; junction bases outside the gene matches: 7. Data came from immunoSEQ multiplex PCR; TCRdb stores just in-frame clones and leaves some out. The sample gives about 210,000 clones, about 80% of which show up once; approximately 8% is in the top ten. This record belongs to a study of blood T cell repertoires in COVID-19. The wider study: PBMCs, B-cell-depleted T cells, or T cells were the source of the cDNA or gDNA that made up the material.

A Seattle source enrolled patients during active infection and followed them longitudinally. The clonotype originates from a woman of 80 years or more with COVID-19, enrolled during active disease. The sequencing sample was made of peripheral blood. This chain connects TRBV10-2 to TRBJ2-7, with 8 bases matching TRBD1. The CDR3 here is CASRRGQEGYEQYF. The CDR3 nucleotides are TGCGCCAGCAGAAGGGGACAGGAGGGCTACGAGCAGTACTTC.